This T cell receptor beta chain was recorded in a study of regulatory T cells in long-lasting Graves disease. This clonotype has ten or more counts. TCR beta libraries were built with iRepertoire HTBI primers and Arm-PCR of CDR3 regions. TCRdb independently ran MiXCR on the multiplex PCR reads; one entry per CDR3 protein. The table includes hundreds of thousands of distinct CDR3 sequences, around 12% detected once. Time point here: newly diagnosed GD, antithyroid drugs for less than 3 months. With RNA extracted from PBMCs as input, the TCR library was made. V gave up 4 bases and J gave up 3 bases, with 13 bases separating them. This CDR3 spans 14 amino acids. Germline CDR1 is SGDLS and CDR2 is YYNGEE. The sample was also reused in another study, on T cells in Graves' hyperthyroidism and ophthalmopathy. Per that study: With the HTBI primer set, the TCR CDR3 went through a first round of RT-PCR.

This material consisted of peripheral blood mononuclear cells (PBMCs), taken at new diagnosis, from a patient treated with antithyroid drugs. V usage is TRBV9 and J usage is TRBJ1-1; a weak D match, TRBD1 (6 bases). The clonotype was recovered from a young woman with Graves disease. CDR3 in DNA: TGTGCCAGCAGCCCAGGGACATTCTACACTGAAGCTTTCTTT. This encodes CASSPGTFYTEAFF.